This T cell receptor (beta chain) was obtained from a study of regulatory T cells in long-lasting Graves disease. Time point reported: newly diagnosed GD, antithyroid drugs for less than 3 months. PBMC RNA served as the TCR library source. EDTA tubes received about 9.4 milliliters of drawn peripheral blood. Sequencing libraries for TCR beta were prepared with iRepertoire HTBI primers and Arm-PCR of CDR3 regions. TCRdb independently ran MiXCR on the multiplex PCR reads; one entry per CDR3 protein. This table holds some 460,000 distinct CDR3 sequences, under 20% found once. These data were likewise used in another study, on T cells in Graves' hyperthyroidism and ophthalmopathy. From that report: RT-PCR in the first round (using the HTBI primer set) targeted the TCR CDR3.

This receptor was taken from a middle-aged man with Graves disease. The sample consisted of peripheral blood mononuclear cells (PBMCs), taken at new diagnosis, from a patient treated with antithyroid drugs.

The CDR3 nucleotides are TGTGCCAGCAGTTACTCGAGTCAGATCTACGAGCAGTACTTC. Translated: CASSYSSQIYEQYF. This chain joins TRBV6-5 and TRBJ2-7; D unclear. Germline CDR1 MNHEY, CDR2 SVGAGI. The CDR3 extends over 14 amino acids. Deletions cut 0 bases from V and 3 bases from J, with 9 bases between.